The clone carrying this T cell receptor beta chain was counted many times. Antigen: not known. The investigators amplified TCR beta CDR3 regions from RNA transcripts. The study used the HTBI primer set for a first-round RT-PCR of the TCR CDR3. MiXCR, applied by TCRdb to the multiplex PCR reads, yields one record per CDR3 protein. The repertoire has hundreds of thousands of distinct CDR3 sequences, roughly 13% of them found once; the top ten carry under 7%. Diagnoses were made from clinical symptoms, serum measures (thyroxine and TRAb), thyroid ultrasound and orbital computed tomography. The blood was taken when hyperthyroidism was first diagnosed, before any ophthalmopathy symptoms showed up. CDR3 length: 15 amino acids. J was trimmed by 7 bases and V by 6 bases; bases with no gene match: 10. CDR1 and CDR2 from the germline V gene are DFQATT and SNEGSKA (reference sequence). The data derive from a study of T cells in Graves' hyperthyroidism and ophthalmopathy. Notes on the study in general: The model forecast ophthalmopathy, anticipating it by a median roughly 6.5 months before onset. Blood also contained most expanded thyroid clonotypes above 0.001.

The sequence derives from a woman aged 25 to 39 with Graves' hyperthyroidism that later progressed to Graves' ophthalmopathy. The chain joins TRBV20-1 to TRBJ1-6; 9 positions agree with TRBD1. The source material was blood. The CDR3 coding sequence is TGCAGTGCCCCTCCGGGACAGGGAGGGAATTCACCCCTCCACTTT. This gives the protein CSAPPGQGGNSPLHF.